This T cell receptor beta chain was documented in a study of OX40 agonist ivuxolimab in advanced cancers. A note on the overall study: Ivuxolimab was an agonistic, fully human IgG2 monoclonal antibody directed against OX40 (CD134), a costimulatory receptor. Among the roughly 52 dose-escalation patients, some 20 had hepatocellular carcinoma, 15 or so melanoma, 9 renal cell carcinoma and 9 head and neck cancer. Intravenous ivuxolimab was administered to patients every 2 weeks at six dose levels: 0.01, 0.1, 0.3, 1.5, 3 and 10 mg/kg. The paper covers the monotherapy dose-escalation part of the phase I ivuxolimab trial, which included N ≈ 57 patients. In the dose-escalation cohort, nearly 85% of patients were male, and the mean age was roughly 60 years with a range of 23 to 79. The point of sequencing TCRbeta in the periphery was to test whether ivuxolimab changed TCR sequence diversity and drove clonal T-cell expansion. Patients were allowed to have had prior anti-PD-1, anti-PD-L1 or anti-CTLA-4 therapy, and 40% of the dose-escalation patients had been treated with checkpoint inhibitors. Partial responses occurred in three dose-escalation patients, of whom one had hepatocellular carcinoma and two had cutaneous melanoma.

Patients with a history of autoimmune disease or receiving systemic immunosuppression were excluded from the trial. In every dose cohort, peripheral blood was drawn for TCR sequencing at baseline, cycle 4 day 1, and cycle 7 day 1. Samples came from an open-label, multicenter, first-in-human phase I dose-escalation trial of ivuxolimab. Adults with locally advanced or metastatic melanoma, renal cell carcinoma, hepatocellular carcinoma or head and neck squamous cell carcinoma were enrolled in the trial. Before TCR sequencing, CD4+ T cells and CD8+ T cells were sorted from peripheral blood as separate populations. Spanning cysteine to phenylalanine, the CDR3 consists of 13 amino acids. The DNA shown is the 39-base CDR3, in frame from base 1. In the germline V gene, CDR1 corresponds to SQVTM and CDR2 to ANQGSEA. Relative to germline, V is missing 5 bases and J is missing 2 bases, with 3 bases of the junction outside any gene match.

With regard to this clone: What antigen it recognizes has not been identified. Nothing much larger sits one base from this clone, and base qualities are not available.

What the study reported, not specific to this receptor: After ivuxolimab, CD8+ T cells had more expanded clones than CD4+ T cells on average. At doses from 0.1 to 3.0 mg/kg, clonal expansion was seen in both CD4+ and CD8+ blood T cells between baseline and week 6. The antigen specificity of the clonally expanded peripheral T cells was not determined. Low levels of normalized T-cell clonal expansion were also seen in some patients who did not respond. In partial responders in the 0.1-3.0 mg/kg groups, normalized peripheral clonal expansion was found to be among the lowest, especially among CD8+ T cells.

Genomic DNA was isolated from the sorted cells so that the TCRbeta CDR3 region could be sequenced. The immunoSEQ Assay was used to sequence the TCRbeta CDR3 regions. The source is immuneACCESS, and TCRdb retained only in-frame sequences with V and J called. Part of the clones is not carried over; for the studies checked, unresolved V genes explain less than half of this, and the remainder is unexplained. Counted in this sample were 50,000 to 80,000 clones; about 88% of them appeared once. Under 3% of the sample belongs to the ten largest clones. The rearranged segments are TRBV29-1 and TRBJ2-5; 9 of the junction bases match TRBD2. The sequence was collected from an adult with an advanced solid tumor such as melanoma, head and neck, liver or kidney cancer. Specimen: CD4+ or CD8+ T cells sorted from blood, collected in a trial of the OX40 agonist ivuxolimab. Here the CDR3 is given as CSVRAGGQETQYF. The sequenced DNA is TGCAGCGTTAGAGCGGGGGGTCAAGAGACCCAGTACTTC. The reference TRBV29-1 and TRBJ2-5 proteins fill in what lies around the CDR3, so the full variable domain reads SAVISQKPSRDICQRGTSLTIQCQVDSQVTMMFWYRQQPGQSLTLIATANQGSEATYESGFVIDKFPISRPNLTFSTLTVSNMSPEDSSIYLCSVRAGGQETQYFGPGTRLLVL.